The 28 T cell receptor beta chains below were found in one sample sequenced in a study of shared clonotypes between healthy human individuals. Measured with immunoSEQ multiplex PCR; TCRdb has only the in-frame clones, and not every one. Of 550,000 to 850,000 clones in the sample, 72% were seen once. Input material: memory CD4+ T cells sorted from blood. Subset meaning: CD45RA-negative fraction. All receptors come from a woman in her 30s in good health.

V gene TRBV19 combines with J gene TRBJ1-5; D not resolved. This CDR3 contains 14 residues. The germline V and J ends were trimmed by 10 bases and 6 bases, with 19 bases remaining between them. CDR1 LNHDA and CDR2 SQIVND come from the germline V gene (reference sequence). CDR3 in DNA: TGTGCCACCTTACCTAAGGGCCGAGTTCAGCCCCAGCATTTT. Protein sequence: CATLPKGRVQPQHF.

This chain uses TRBV29-1 with TRBJ2-5; D is tentatively TRBD1 or TRBD2 (5 bases each). CDR1 is SQVTM and CDR2 is ANQGSEA in the germline V gene. CDR3 length: 12 residues. Trimming removed 7 bases at V and 5 bases at J, with 14 bases between. This CDR3 is CSGGSVGETQYF. In DNA form, the CDR3 reads TGCAGCGGGGGGTCGGTGGGGGAGACCCAGTACTTC.

Concerning this clone: The same CDR3 arises from other DNA sequences in this sample as well. The rearrangement uses TRBV6-1 and TRBJ2-7; D is possibly TRBD2 (5 bases). The CDR3 sequence is 14 residues long. The V end lost 3 bases, the J end lost 2 bases, and 11 bases lay between the germline ends. Germline CDR1 and CDR2: MNHNS and SASEGT. In nucleotides, the CDR3 is TGTGCCAGCAGTGAGTTAGGGAGTACCTACGAGCAGTACTTC. It specifies CASSELGSTYEQYF.

The chain has TRBV28 and TRBJ1-2; D uncertain. CDR1 and CDR2 (germline): MDHEN, SYDVKM. The V and J ends lost 2 bases and 1 base respectively, with 8 bases between them. The CDR3 length is 14 residues. The CDR3 region has the DNA TGTGCCAGCAGTTTAGTGGCAGTTAACTATGGCTACACCTTC. Encoded protein: CASSLVAVNYGYTF.

This clone was found a few times. Other DNA sequences in the same sample also yield this CDR3. The chain links TRBV28 to TRBJ2-7, with TRBD1 matching over 8 bases. CDR3 length: 14 residues. Per the germline V gene, CDR1 is MDHEN and CDR2 is SYDVKM. V trimming: 3 bases; J trimming: 3 bases; junction bases outside the gene matches: 4. CDR3 sequence reads: CASSLQGASYEQYF. The CDR3 DNA follows: TGTGCCAGCAGTTTGCAGGGGGCAAGCTACGAGCAGTACTTC. Drawing the rest from reference TRBV28 and TRBJ2-7, the complete variable domain is DVKVTQSSRYLVKRTGEKVFLECVQDMDHENMFWYRQDPGLGLRLIYFSYDVKMKEKGDIPEGYSVSREKKERFSLILESASTNQTSMYLCASSLQGASYEQYFGPGTRLTVT.

This chain links TRBV7-9 with TRBJ2-7; 11 bases are a match to TRBD2. V lost 5 bases, J lost 6 bases, and 6 bases stayed unmatched. The CDR3 is made up of 14 amino acids. Germline V gene sequence: CDR1 SEHNR, CDR2 FQNEAQ (reference sequence). In nucleotides, the CDR3 is TGTGCCAGCAGCCAACTAGCGGGAGCAGGCGAGCAGTACTTC. It encodes CASSQLAGAGEQYF.

This clone was observed a handful of times. A single base separates this from a much larger clone, so it may be a read error. This chain uses TRBV28 with TRBJ1-5; D gene unclear. Germline V gene lookup returns CDR1 MDHEN and CDR2 SYDVKM. CDR3 length: 11 amino acids. V shed 3 bases and J shed 3 bases, with 0 bases lying between them. As DNA, the CDR3 is TGTGCCAGCAGTTTCAATCAGCCCCAGCATTTT. This encodes CASSFNQPQHF.

The chain joins TRBV4-2 to TRBJ2-2; tentative D call: TRBD2 (6 bases). The V end lost 0 bases, the J end lost 5 bases, and 16 bases lay between the germline ends. Germline CDR1 reads LGHNA; CDR2 reads YNFKEQ. CDR3 length: 17 residues. CDR3 in amino acids: CASSQDSGGSNTGELFF. CDR3 nucleotide sequence: TGTGCCAGCAGCCAAGATTCCGGGGGATCAAATACCGGGGAGCTGTTTTTT.

This clone was detected ten times or more. The V call is TRBV28, the J call TRBJ2-1, with TRBD2 identical over 10 bases. Trimming removed 5 bases from V and 2 bases from J; junction bases left unmatched: 12. Germline V CDR1 and CDR2: MDHEN, SYDVKM. This CDR3 is built from 18 residues. Here the CDR3 DNA reads TGTGCCAGCAGTAGTTTATATACCGGGACTAGCGCCTACAATGAGCAGTTCTTC. Protein product: CASSSLYTGTSAYNEQFF.

The chain employs TRBV29-1 and TRBJ1-4; 11 nucleotides align to TRBD1. The CDR3 contains 15 residues. V was pared by 6 bases and J by 6 bases, with 9 bases of the junction left unmatched. Germline-derived CDR1 and CDR2 are SQVTM and ANQGSEA. CDR3 sequence: CSVRTGTGGDEKLFF. DNA for the CDR3: TGCAGCGTGCGAACCGGGACAGGGGGAGATGAAAAACTGTTTTTT.

V and J are TRBV4-1 and TRBJ2-6; 7 positions match TRBD1. Trimming took 2 bases from V and 0 from J; bases not matched to a gene: 10. In germline, CDR1 is MGHRA, CDR2 YSYEKL. This CDR3 region has 19 residues. Written as DNA, the CDR3 is TGCGCCAGCAGCCAATTAATTGTCAGGGGGTCCTCTGGGGCCAACGTCCTGACTTTC. Translation gives CASSQLIVRGSSGANVLTF.

This clone was found a few times. J is TRBJ2-5 and V is TRBV30; D is ambiguous. The CDR3 is 13 amino acids. V was pared by 2 bases and J by 1 base, with 8 bases between. The germline V gene has CDR1 GTSNPN and CDR2 SVGIG (reference sequence). DNA for the CDR3: TGTGCCTGGAGTAATACGGGCCAAGAGACCCAGTACTTC. It specifies CAWSNTGQETQYF.

This clone occurred a few times. The chain combines TRBV28 with TRBJ2-1; TRBD1 is a possible D gene (7 bases). Trimming pared 5 bases from V and 8 bases from J, leaving 10 bases between. CDR3 size: 12 residues. Germline values: CDR1 MDHEN, CDR2 SYDVKM. CDR3 loop: CASSDREDEQFF. The CDR3 DNA is TGTGCCAGCAGTGACAGGGAGGATGAGCAGTTCTTC.

V usage is TRBV18 and J usage is TRBJ2-3, with 8 bases lining up with TRBD1. The germline gives CDR1 KGHSH, CDR2 LQKENI. Trimming at V came to 6 bases and at J to 4 bases, leaving 6 bases not matched to a gene. This CDR3 is 14 amino acids long. In DNA form, the CDR3 reads TGTGCCAGCTCTAACCAGGGGGCCTCAGATACGCAGTATTTT. Its protein product is CASSNQGASDTQYF.

As for this clone: The sample contains more than one DNA sequence encoding this CDR3. The V and J genes are TRBV9 and TRBJ1-4; 9 nucleotides match TRBD1. The CDR3 contains 14 residues. With 2 bases clipped from V and 5 bases from J, the junction kept 1 base outside the gene matches. CDR1 is SGDLS, CDR2 YYNGEE, per germline. The CDR3 DNA reads as TGTGCCAGCAGCGTGGACAGGGGAAATGAAAAACTGTTTTTT. Translating gives CASSVDRGNEKLFF.

J is TRBJ2-1 and V is TRBV13; a weak D match, TRBD2 (7 bases). Per the germline V gene, CDR1 is PRHDT and CDR2 is FYEKMQ (reference sequence). V shed 5 bases and J shed 10 bases, with 27 bases lying between them. The length of the CDR3 is 17 residues. The CDR3 loop is CASSLRGARASPQEQFF. The CDR3 coding sequence is TGTGCCAGCAGCCTCCGGGGGGCCCGGGCATCTCCTCAAGAGCAGTTCTTC.

In DNA, the CDR3 is TGTGCCAGCAGCTTGGGAGTCGACAGGATTGCTGGGGCCAACGTCCTGACTTTC. Protein: CASSLGVDRIAGANVLTF. The gene calls are TRBV5-5 and TRBJ2-6; possible D gene TRBD1, 6 bases. V was cut by 0 bases and J by 2 bases, with 15 bases left in between. Germline CDR1 SGHKS, CDR2 YYEKEE (reference sequence). CDR3 size: 18 residues. Full variable domain (outside the CDR3, taken from reference TRBV5-5 and TRBJ2-6): DAGVTQSPTHLIKTRGQQVTLRCSPISGHKSVSWYQQVLGQGPQFIFQYYEKEERGRGNFPDRFSARQFPNYSSELNVNALLLGDSALYLCASSLGVDRIAGANVLTFGAGSRLTVL.

The chain couples TRBV5-1 to TRBJ2-1; D is unclear. CDR1 and CDR2 (germline): SGHRS, YFSETQ. V lost 4 bases and J 2 bases, leaving 13 bases between the germline ends. This CDR3 is 15 amino acids long. The chain's CDR3 is CASSLISGTYNEQFF. CDR3 DNA: TGCGCCAGCAGCCTAATATCAGGAACCTACAATGAGCAGTTCTTC.

To note about this clone: Since a much larger clone is just one base distant, this may be a read error. This chain uses TRBV11-2 with TRBJ1-2; D is possibly TRBD1 (6 bases). The length of the CDR3 is 13 residues. Germline V gene lookup returns CDR1 SGHAT and CDR2 FQNNGV. V was shortened by 5 bases and J by 2 bases, with 9 bases between the two germline ends. The CDR3 is CASSPQGNYGYTF. In DNA form, the CDR3 reads TGTGCCAGCAGCCCACAGGGAAACTATGGCTACACCTTC.

The chain links TRBV28 to TRBJ1-1, with D possibly TRBD1 on 6 matching bases. Germline lookup yields CDR1 MDHEN and CDR2 SYDVKM. The CDR3 sequence is 16 residues long. With 1 base removed from V and 3 bases from J, the gap between germline ends came to 15 bases. The CDR3 region has the DNA TGTGCCAGCAGTTTATTAACAGGGCTGATGGACACTGAAGCTTTCTTT. Residues: CASSLLTGLMDTEAFF.

This chain's CDR3 is CASSSPRTSGGNEQFF. Written as DNA, the CDR3 is TGTGCCAGCAGCTCCCCCCGGACTAGCGGGGGGAATGAGCAGTTCTTC. The gene calls are TRBV5-4 and TRBJ2-1; 14 bases fit TRBD2. The CDR3 has 16 amino acids. Germline CDR1 reads SGHNT; CDR2 reads YYREEE (reference sequence). The V gene end was trimmed by 3 bases and the J gene end by 7 bases; junction bases not matched to a gene: 6.

This sequence joins TRBV14 and TRBJ2-5, with 11 nucleotides matching TRBD2. Germline V gives CDR1 SGHDN, CDR2 FVKESK. V was clipped by 0 bases and J by 4 bases; unmatched bases: 13. The CDR3 spans 19 residues. CDR3 coding DNA: TGTGCCAGCAGCCAAGATCTTCGGGCTAGCGGGAGGAGGGGAGAGACCCAGTACTTC. Translation gives CASSQDLRASGRRGETQYF.

This clone was counted between two and nine times. Other DNA variants within this sample encode the same CDR3. For the CDR3, the DNA is TGTGCCAGCAGCTTACAGCGGGGGTACGAGCAGTACTTC. Amino acid sequence: CASSLQRGYEQYF. The V call is TRBV7-2, the J call TRBJ2-7; 8 nucleotides line up with TRBD2. Trimming removed 2 bases from V and 4 bases from J; junction bases left unmatched: 1. CDR3 length equals 13 residues. Germline values: CDR1 SGHTA, CDR2 FQGNSA.

The chain couples TRBV18 to TRBJ1-4; a weak D match, TRBD1 (5 bases). The V gene lost 2 bases and the J gene lost 6 bases, with 10 bases spanning the gap. The CDR3 loop spans 14 amino acids. CDR1 and CDR2 from the germline V gene are KGHSH and LQKENI. This CDR3 is CASSPGAVDEKLFF. CDR3 coding DNA: TGTGCCAGCTCACCAGGGGCGGTGGATGAAAAACTGTTTTTT.

The V and J genes are TRBV19 and TRBJ1-5, with D maybe TRBD1 (5 bases). The V gene lost 6 bases and the J gene lost 5 bases, with 17 bases spanning the gap. Germline-derived CDR1 and CDR2 are LNHDA and SQIVND (reference sequence). CDR3 size: 15 residues. The CDR3 DNA sequence: TGTGCCAGTAGATCCCGGGGCCAGGGATATCAGCCCCAGCATTTT. This encodes CASRSRGQGYQPQHF.

The V gene is TRBV27, the J gene TRBJ1-2, with TRBD1 as a possible D gene (5 bases). CDR3 length: 14 amino acids. CDR1 and CDR2 from the germline V gene are MNHEY and SMNVEV (reference sequence). Trimming removed 6 bases at V and 4 bases at J, with 15 bases between. CDR3: CASRGLGLGYGYTF. CDR3 nucleotide sequence: TGTGCCAGCAGAGGATTGGGGCTGGGCTATGGCTACACCTTC.

The J gene is TRBJ1-5, the V gene TRBV19; weak D call: TRBD1 (5 bases). CDR3 length: 18 residues. V lost 6 bases, J lost 0 bases, and 21 bases lay in between. CDR1 LNHDA and CDR2 SQIVND come from the germline V gene (reference sequence). The CDR3 region is CASSGGTLAQYSNQPQHF. CDR3 in DNA: TGTGCCAGTAGCGGTGGGACTCTGGCACAATATAGCAATCAGCCCCAGCATTTT.

The genes are TRBV28 and TRBJ1-1; tentative D call: TRBD1 (5 bases). Trimming left V 2 bases short and J 5 bases short, with 12 bases between. This CDR3 region has 14 residues. CDR1 is MDHEN and CDR2 is SYDVKM in the germline V gene. The CDR3: CASSLARVGTEAFF. Written as DNA, the CDR3 is TGTGCCAGCAGTTTAGCCAGGGTAGGGACTGAAGCTTTCTTT.